These 22 T cell receptor beta chains came from one sample sequenced in a study of shared clonotypes between healthy human individuals. Data came from immunoSEQ multiplex PCR; TCRdb stores just in-frame clones and leaves some out. This table holds more than 2,000,000 clones, approximately 92% found once. The sample taken for sequencing was naive CD4+ T cells sorted from blood. Subset described: CD45RA+ positively selected. These receptor sequences come from a young man in good health.

J is TRBJ1-3 and V is TRBV29-1; 10 bases map to TRBD1. The CDR3 is made up of 14 amino acids. Germline CDR1 and CDR2: SQVTM and ANQGSEA. Trimming removed 7 bases from V and 1 base from J; junction bases left unmatched: 4. CDR3 coding DNA: TGCAGCGCGGGACAGGGGACGTCTGGAAACACCATATATTTT. This codes for CSAGQGTSGNTIYF.

This clone was counted a few times. V usage is TRBV10-3 and J usage is TRBJ1-5; D call uncertain. The CDR3 has 14 amino acids. Trimming cost V 5 bases and J 2 bases, with 10 bases left between them. CDR1 and CDR2 from the germline V gene are ENHRY and SYGVKD. This chain's CDR3 is CAISITEGNQPQHF. The CDR3 DNA reads TGTGCCATCAGTATAACAGAGGGCAATCAGCCCCAGCATTTT.

The chain employs TRBV10-3 and TRBJ2-7; 8 positions agree with TRBD2. The CDR3 loop spans 15 amino acids. The V gene's germline CDR1 is ENHRY and CDR2 SYGVKD. The V segment lost 2 bases and the J segment 3 bases; nucleotides outside the gene matches: 6. The CDR3 loop is CAISEGVAGFYEQYF. The CDR3 nucleotides are TGTGCCATCAGTGAGGGGGTAGCGGGATTCTACGAGCAGTACTTC.

Here the CDR3 DNA reads TGCGCCAGCAGCTCCCCCTCCAGCGGGAGGGTGACCGGGGAGCTGTTTTTT. Protein sequence: CASSSPSSGRVTGELFF. The chain employs TRBV5-1 and TRBJ2-2; 10 bases agree with TRBD2. CDR1 and CDR2 from the germline V gene are SGHRS and YFSETQ. After removal of 3 bases from V and 5 bases from J, the junction contained 10 bases not matched to a gene. The CDR3 extends over 17 amino acids.

J is TRBJ1-1 and V is TRBV30; the D is unclear. The CDR3 sequence is 15 residues long. Germline V gene sequence: CDR1 GTSNPN, CDR2 SVGIG (reference sequence). Trimming left V 0 bases short and J 4 bases short, with 15 bases between. CDR3 DNA sequence: TGTGCCTGGAGTGTACTAAGAGGCGCGGGCACTGAAGCTTTCTTT. Its translation is CAWSVLRGAGTEAFF.

The chain combines TRBV10-1 with TRBJ2-1; the match to TRBD2 covers 9 bases. CDR1 and CDR2 (germline): WNHNN, SYGVQD (reference sequence). Germline trimming cut 9 bases from V and 13 bases from J; bases unmatched to any gene: 7. The CDR3 has 11 residues. The CDR3 DNA reads TGCGCCAGTAGCGGGAGTGGGGAACAGTTCTTC. Protein sequence: CASSGSGEQFF.

The genes are TRBV29-1 and TRBJ2-1, with TRBD2 matching over 12 bases. The CDR3 totals 14 residues. Germline trimming cut 5 bases from V and 4 bases from J; bases unmatched to any gene: 3. Germline values: CDR1 SQVTM, CDR2 ANQGSEA. CDR3 residues: CSVITSGGYNEQFF. In DNA form, the CDR3 reads TGCAGCGTTATTACTAGCGGGGGGTACAATGAGCAGTTCTTC.

The J gene is TRBJ2-1, the V gene TRBV27; perhaps TRBD1 as D (5 bases). This CDR3 is 16 amino acids long. V was pared by 1 base and J by 2 bases, with 12 bases between. CDR1 MNHEY and CDR2 SMNVEV come from the germline V gene (reference sequence). The CDR3 spells CASSLYSRATYNEQFF. The CDR3 DNA reads as TGTGCCAGCAGTTTATATTCCAGGGCGACCTACAATGAGCAGTTCTTC.

The chain has TRBV28 and TRBJ2-7, with 7 bases fitting TRBD1. The germline CDR1 and CDR2 sequences are MDHEN and SYDVKM. CDR3 length equals 11 residues. Trimming cost V 8 bases and J 4 bases; bases outside gene matches: 2. Here the CDR3 DNA reads TGTGCCAGCGGGACAGCGTACGAGCAGTACTTC. It encodes CASGTAYEQYF. Complete variable domain (other parts from reference TRBV28 and TRBJ2-7): DVKVTQSSRYLVKRTGEKVFLECVQDMDHENMFWYRQDPGLGLRLIYFSYDVKMKEKGDIPEGYSVSREKKERFSLILESASTNQTSMYLCASGTAYEQYFGPGTRLTVT.

Turning to this clone: The limits of the CDR3 on the DNA are not certain, so only TCRdb's listed CDR3 is given. CDR3 amino acids: CASTPLRAEYPLKLSFGAFF. The chain carries TRBV27 and TRBJ1-1; the DNA was not compared with TRBD1, the D call given in the table. Germline lookup yields CDR1 MNHEY and CDR2 SMNVEV (reference sequence). Ends included, the CDR3 has 20 residues.

V and J are TRBV5-1 and TRBJ2-7, with D possibly being TRBD1 (6 bases). Trimming removed 5 bases at V and 7 bases at J, with 25 bases between. The germline V gene has CDR1 SGHRS and CDR2 YFSETQ. The CDR3 is 16 amino acids. In DNA form, the CDR3 reads TGCGCCAGCAGACAGGTCCCCACAGGGATCATCAGGGAGCAGTACTTC. Translation: CASRQVPTGIIREQYF.

About this clone itself: Distinct nucleotide sequences in the sample also encode this CDR3. This chain joins TRBV7-2 and TRBJ2-7; 9 bases align to TRBD2. In germline, CDR1 is SGHTA, CDR2 FQGNSA. With V trimmed by 4 bases and J by 4 bases, 5 bases remained unmatched. The CDR3 covers 14 residues. The CDR3 nucleotides are TGTGCCAGCAGCTCAACTAGCGGGCCATACGAGCAGTACTTC. This codes for CASSSTSGPYEQYF.

The chain couples TRBV9 to TRBJ1-6; unclear D gene. This CDR3 has 14 residues. Germline V gives CDR1 SGDLS, CDR2 YYNGEE. Trimming shortened V by 0 bases and J by 7 bases, and 8 bases separated the two germline ends. The CDR3 sequence: CASSVAGRNSPLHF. DNA for the CDR3: TGTGCCAGCAGCGTAGCCGGGAGGAATTCACCCCTCCACTTT.

V and J are TRBV27 and TRBJ2-2, with TRBD2 matching 7 bases. Germline assignment: CDR1 MNHEY and CDR2 SMNVEV (reference sequence). CDR3 length equals 14 residues. V dropped 7 bases and J dropped 6; count of bases not matched to a gene: 8. CDR3 DNA sequence: TGTGCCAGCAACCCCCCAGCGGGACCCGGGGAGCTGTTTTTT. Translating gives CASNPPAGPGELFF.

CDR3 DNA: TGTGCCAGCAGTTTAGGGGGGGTTGGTTCCTACGAGCAGTACTTC. It is translated as CASSLGGVGSYEQYF. This chain links TRBV28 with TRBJ2-7, with 7 positions matching TRBD2. V shed 2 bases and J 1 base; nucleotides not matched to a gene: 5. The V gene's germline CDR1 is MDHEN and CDR2 SYDVKM. The CDR3 consists of 15 residues.

The rearrangement uses TRBV5-1 and TRBJ1-1, with 9 bases identical to TRBD1. This CDR3 spans 14 amino acids. Germline assignment: CDR1 SGHRS and CDR2 YFSETQ. Trimming removed 4 bases from V and 4 bases from J; junction bases left unmatched: 5. Here the CDR3 reads CASSLTGGTTEAFF. The DNA of the CDR3 is TGCGCCAGCAGCCTGACAGGGGGGACCACTGAAGCTTTCTTT.

The rearrangement uses TRBV9 and TRBJ1-2; D ambiguous. V was shortened by 0 bases and J by 5 bases, with 5 bases between the two germline ends. The germline V gene has CDR1 SGDLS and CDR2 YYNGEE. There are 12 residues in the CDR3. CDR3 nucleotide sequence: TGTGCCAGCAGCGTAGCCGAATATGGCTACACCTTC. Its protein is CASSVAEYGYTF.

This clone has only one observation. The V gene is TRBV10-3, the J gene TRBJ1-3, with a possible D match to TRBD1 (5 bases). Trimming cost V 5 bases and J 4 bases, with 15 bases left between them. The germline V gene has CDR1 ENHRY and CDR2 SYGVKD. The CDR3 runs 15 residues. The CDR3 reads CAISPRAGEGNTIYF. Written as DNA, the CDR3 is TGTGCCATCAGTCCCCGGGCGGGGGAAGGAAACACCATATATTTT.

This sequence joins TRBV11-2 and TRBJ2-3; D gene ambiguous. The CDR3 sequence is 14 residues long. Germline lookup yields CDR1 SGHAT and CDR2 FQNNGV. Trimming took 5 bases from V and 0 from J, leaving 9 bases between them. Here the CDR3 reads CASSALASTDTQYF. DNA of the CDR3: TGTGCCAGCAGCGCGTTAGCTAGCACAGATACGCAGTATTTT.

This chain joins TRBV5-1 and TRBJ2-5, with D perhaps TRBD2 (6 bases). The CDR3 length is 13 residues. With 4 bases removed from V and 5 bases from J, the gap between germline ends came to 12 bases. The V gene's germline CDR1 is SGHRS and CDR2 YFSETQ. As DNA, the CDR3 is TGCGCCAGCAGCCCTGGACTAACGGAGACCCAGTACTTC. This sequence encodes CASSPGLTETQYF.

The chain links TRBV9 to TRBJ1-5, with D unclear. CDR3 length: 15 amino acids. Germline V gives CDR1 SGDLS, CDR2 YYNGEE. The V end was cut by 0 bases, the J end by 1 base, with 8 bases between. The CDR3 sequence is CASSVDNRSNQPQHF. Written as DNA, the CDR3 is TGTGCCAGCAGCGTAGACAACAGAAGCAATCAGCCCCAGCATTTT.

The V and J genes are TRBV2 and TRBJ2-2; TRBD1 is a possible D gene (6 bases). This CDR3 is built from 14 residues. From germline, CDR1 is SNHLY and CDR2 FYNNEI. V lost 8 bases, J lost 3 bases, and 13 bases lay in between. The CDR3 DNA is TGTGCCAGCGGAGAACAGGGTTACACCGGGGAGCTGTTTTTT. Translation: CASGEQGYTGELFF.